Detailed here is one T cell receptor beta chain. Assay: immunoSEQ multiplex PCR; the TCRdb copy retains only in-frame clones and omits some. The sample includes approximately 58,000 clones, over 75% seen only once; the top ten take over 0.7%. This entry belongs to a study of OX40 agonist ivuxolimab in advanced cancers. Whole-study context: The study gave patients intravenous ivuxolimab at 0.01 to 10 mg/kg every 2 weeks.

The clonotype comes from an adult with an advanced solid tumor such as melanoma, head and neck, liver or kidney cancer. The sample in question was CD4+ or CD8+ T cells sorted from blood, obtained in a trial of the OX40 agonist ivuxolimab.

The DNA for the CDR3 is TGTGCCAGCAGCTTAGGGGTTAATGAAAAACTGTTTTTT. It is translated as CASSLGVNEKLFF. The chain joins TRBV7-2 to TRBJ1-4; D gene ambiguous. The CDR3 is 13 amino acids. CDR1 and CDR2 from the germline V gene are SGHTA and FQGNSA. Trimming removed 1 base from V and 4 bases from J, with 4 bases in between.